The text below deals with one T cell receptor (beta chain). The antigen is unknown. The source of the sample is a study of CXCR3-negative and CXCR3-positive naive CD8 T cells. Libraries were UMI-labeled 5' RACE TRB cDNA. Reprocessing the 5' RACE reads, TCRdb reports a single entry for every CDR3 protein and omits DNA. This sample's table reports 40,000 to 45,000 distinct CDR3 sequences. Germline CDR1 is SGHTA and CDR2 is FQGNSA. CDR3 length: 13 residues. Study observations and caveats: Diversity ran similarly high across both naive subsets but far lower in memory CD8+ cells. Once cells were cryopreserved, CXCR3 expression went down partly, and most assays used fresh PBMCs.

The source material was memory CD8+ T cells from blood. The receptor was derived from a human donor in good health. Some clones in this sample may be carry-over from other donors' samples. The genes are TRBV7-2 and TRBJ1-1. CDR3: CASSFTTNTEAFF.